This T cell receptor beta chain was sequenced during a study of cytomegalovirus exposure and HLA in healthy donors. V lost 2 bases to trimming and J lost 4 bases, with 19 bases between them. Per the germline V gene, CDR1 is SGHDT and CDR2 is YYEEEE. The CDR3 loop spans 17 amino acids. Sequencing was performed with immunoSEQ multiplex PCR; in TCRdb, only in-frame clones are kept and a portion is missing. The table has under 300,000 clones, 80% to 90% seen once; the top ten hold about 1%. This receptor was taken from a woman aged 18-35 years in good health and CMV-seronegative. The source material was PBMCs. The genes are TRBV5-6 and TRBJ2-1; D possibly corresponds to TRBD1 (5 bases). The CDR3 here is CASSFPPDTELYNEQFF. Written as DNA, the CDR3 is TGTGCCAGCAGCTTTCCACCGGACACCGAACTGTACAATGAGCAGTTCTTC.